In this sample, the clone carrying this T cell receptor beta chain turned up many times. Its cognate antigen is unknown. The CDR3 totals 13 residues. V gave up 5 bases and J gave up 0 bases, with 8 bases separating them. The data derive from a study of spatial heterogeneity in lung cancer. Overall study findings and caveats: In tumors, expanded intratumoral alpha and beta TCR counts tracked mutation counts.

Time point defined: sample taken at primary tumor resection. Individual TCR cDNA molecules each bore their own unique molecular identifier. TCRdb analysed the 5' RACE reads with MiXCR anew, one entry per CDR3 protein. The sample contains under 7,000 distinct CDR3 sequences, 11% to 15% of which appear only once. This material consisted of lung tumor tissue, taken at surgery. The clonotype comes from a male donor with early-stage non-small cell lung cancer. This chain joins TRBV12-3 or TRBV12-4 and TRBJ2-7; possible D gene TRBD2, 5 bases. CDR3 in amino acids: CASSTGISYEQYF. The CDR3 region has the DNA TGTGCCAGCAGTACCGGGATCTCCTACGAGCAGTACTTC.